A single sample is the source of the 32 T cell receptor beta chains below, sequenced in a study of cytomegalovirus exposure and HLA in healthy donors. The PCR made use of 60 Vbeta and 13 Jbeta primers. Produced via immunoSEQ multiplex PCR; TCRdb's table is partial and in-frame only. The sample consists of 150,000 to 180,000 clones, over 65% of them appearing once. Material: PBMCs. The receptors originated from a woman aged 40 to 49 in good health and CMV-seronegative.

The chain joins TRBV19 to TRBJ2-7; 11 bases match TRBD2. The V segment lost 3 bases and the J segment 1 base; nucleotides outside the gene matches: 8. CDR3 length equals 17 residues. The germline CDR1 and CDR2 sequences are LNHDA and SQIVND (reference sequence). The CDR3 nucleotides are TGTGCCAGTAGTATGGAAACTAGCGGGAGAGAATCCTACGAGCAGTACTTC. Translated: CASSMETSGRESYEQYF.

CDR3 DNA: TGTGCCAGTACCGACGAAGGCAGGGCAGAGACCCAGTACTTC. Translating gives CASTDEGRAETQYF. This rearrangement joins TRBV19 to TRBJ2-5, with D perhaps TRBD1 (5 bases). Trimming removed 7 bases at V and 4 bases at J, with 16 bases between. The germline V gene has CDR1 LNHDA and CDR2 SQIVND (reference sequence). This CDR3 contains 14 residues.

V gene TRBV18 combines with J gene TRBJ1-2; 8 positions agree with TRBD1. CDR1 KGHSH and CDR2 LQKENI come from the germline V gene. CDR3 length equals 14 residues. The V and J ends lost 4 bases and 8 bases, in that order; junction bases with no gene match: 9. The chain's CDR3 is CASSRTDRAGGYTF. Here the CDR3 DNA reads TGTGCCAGCTCACGAACGGACAGGGCCGGGGGCTACACCTTC.

The chain combines TRBV5-4 with TRBJ2-1, with 12 nucleotides matching TRBD2. The CDR3 has 15 residues. The junction had 5 bases not matched to a gene; V was cut back by 4 bases and J by 6 bases. Germline CDR1 reads SGHNT; CDR2 reads YYREEE (reference sequence). CDR3 nucleotide sequence: TGTGCCAGCAGCCCAGGACTAGCGGGGCCCAATGAGCAGTTCTTC. Translation gives CASSPGLAGPNEQFF.

The chain recombines TRBV5-4 with TRBJ2-3, with TRBD1 identical over 7 bases. The CDR3 has 16 amino acids. Germline V CDR1 and CDR2: SGHNT, YYREEE (reference sequence). After removal of 4 bases from V and 6 bases from J, the junction contained 14 bases not matched to a gene. The CDR3 sequence is CASSLGTAQPGDTQYF. CDR3 sequence (DNA): TGTGCCAGCAGCCTCGGGACAGCCCAGCCCGGGGATACGCAGTATTTT.

Turning to this clone: This sample also contains other DNA sequences that code for the same CDR3. CDR3 DNA: TGTGCCAGCGGGGGACAGGGGCGAAGCAATCAGCCCCAGCATTTT. Translated, it gives CASGGQGRSNQPQHF. This sequence joins TRBV19 and TRBJ1-5; 10 bases are a match to TRBD1. With V trimmed by 9 bases and J by 1 base, 6 bases remained unmatched. CDR1 is LNHDA, CDR2 SQIVND, per germline (reference sequence). This CDR3 is built from 15 residues.

This clone was counted only a few times. This rearrangement joins TRBV6-4 to TRBJ1-1, with 8 bases that match TRBD1. Germline CDR1 is MRHNA and CDR2 is SNTAGT. The CDR3 consists of 16 residues. The junction had 12 bases not matched to a gene; V was cut back by 6 bases and J by 3 bases. The CDR3 here is CASRDRVGDKYTEAFF. The DNA of the CDR3 is TGTGCCAGCAGGGACAGGGTCGGGGATAAGTACACTGAAGCTTTCTTT.

The V gene is TRBV5-1, the J gene TRBJ1-1; TRBD1 might be the D (5 bases). Germline V lookup: CDR1 SGHRS, CDR2 YFSETQ. V was shortened by 3 bases and J by 6 bases, with 9 bases between the two germline ends. The CDR3 consists of 12 residues. CDR3 sequence: CASSSGGAEAFF. The CDR3 nucleotides are TGCGCCAGCAGCTCGGGGGGAGCTGAAGCTTTCTTT.

This clone was detected only once. This chain joins TRBV6-6 and TRBJ2-5; 7 bases are shared with TRBD2. CDR1 MNHNY and CDR2 SVGAGI come from the germline V gene (reference sequence). V lost 6 bases, J lost 7 bases, and 14 bases stayed unmatched. CDR3 length: 15 residues. The CDR3 DNA is TGTGCCAGCAGCACCTGGGGAGGGAACGAGAGGACCCAGTACTTC. Translating it yields CASSTWGGNERTQYF.

The chain has TRBV11-3 and TRBJ2-1; weak D call: TRBD2 (6 bases). In germline, CDR1 is SGHNT, CDR2 YENEEA. Trimming left V 1 base short and J 0 bases short, with 10 bases between. The CDR3 length is 16 residues. The CDR3 nucleotides are TGTGCCAGCAGCTTAGGGGGACTGGGCTCCTACAATGAGCAGTTCTTC. It encodes CASSLGGLGSYNEQFF.

The table lists this clone with a count of one. This chain uses TRBV25-1 with TRBJ1-1; D is undetermined. This CDR3 contains 15 residues. Per germline, CDR1 MGHDK and CDR2 SYGVNS. V lost 2 bases to trimming and J lost 3 bases, with 13 bases between them. The CDR3 loop is CASSERDPGDTEAFF. CDR3 sequence (DNA): TGTGCCAGCAGTGAACGAGACCCCGGGGACACTGAAGCTTTCTTT.

The genes are TRBV10-2 and TRBJ2-5; a weak D match, TRBD2 (5 bases). Trimming pared 0 bases from V and 5 bases from J, leaving 10 bases between. This CDR3 spans 14 amino acids. Looked up from germline, CDR1 is WSHSY and CDR2 is SAAADI. The CDR3 DNA follows: TGCGCCAGCAGTGAGTCCCGGAGGCGGGAGACCCAGTACTTC. This encodes CASSESRRRETQYF.

Only a few counts were recorded for this clone. The rearrangement uses TRBV29-1 and TRBJ1-1; maybe TRBD1 (6 bases). The CDR3 length is 16 residues. V shed 4 bases and J shed 1 base, with 19 bases lying between them. CDR1 and CDR2 (germline): SQVTM, ANQGSEA. DNA of the CDR3: TGCAGCGTTGCGGCCGTGGGAGGGGGGAAGAACACTGAAGCTTTCTTT. Amino acids: CSVAAVGGGKNTEAFF.

The chain is built from TRBV28 and TRBJ1-2; the match to TRBD1 covers 8 bases. Unmatched junction bases numbered 18, after V lost 7 bases and J lost 5 bases. This CDR3 has 17 amino acids. Germline values: CDR1 MDHEN, CDR2 SYDVKM. The CDR3 DNA reads as TGTGCCAGCATCCAACTCGCCGAGGACAGGGTATGGTATGGCTACACCTTC. Amino acid sequence: CASIQLAEDRVWYGYTF.

The J gene is TRBJ2-7, the V gene TRBV7-8; the match to TRBD1 covers 7 bases. The CDR3 runs to 18 residues. The J segment lost 3 bases and the V segment lost 1 base, leaving 15 bases of the junction unmatched. Germline V gene sequence: CDR1 SGHVS, CDR2 FQNEAQ. The DNA for the CDR3 is TGTGCCAGCAGCTTAGTTAGGCGGGTCGGGACAGTCAACTACGAGCAGTACTTC. The encoded protein is CASSLVRRVGTVNYEQYF.

The V call is TRBV29-1, the J call TRBJ1-1, with a possible D match to TRBD1 (5 bases). The ends were cut back, 3 bases at V and 3 bases at J, with 8 bases in the middle. The CDR3 is 12 amino acids. Germline CDR1 SQVTM, CDR2 ANQGSEA. The CDR3: CSVDVGDTEAFF. CDR3 coding DNA: TGCAGCGTTGATGTAGGGGACACTGAAGCTTTCTTT.

J is TRBJ2-3 and V is TRBV5-1, with D unresolved. CDR1 SGHRS and CDR2 YFSETQ come from the germline V gene. CDR3 length: 17 amino acids. Trimming left V 7 bases short and J 0 bases short, with 21 bases between. CDR3 residues: CASLPLPDGASTDTQYF. For the CDR3, the DNA is TGCGCCAGCCTACCACTACCTGACGGCGCTAGCACAGATACGCAGTATTTT.

This chain connects TRBV27 to TRBJ2-1, with D perhaps matching TRBD2 (5 bases). In germline, CDR1 is MNHEY, CDR2 SMNVEV (reference sequence). The CDR3 totals 16 residues. Trimming took 2 bases from V and 0 from J, leaving 11 bases between them. The CDR3 bases are TGTGCCAGCAGTTTACCGGGAAGGAGCTCCTACAATGAGCAGTTCTTC. It encodes CASSLPGRSSYNEQFF.

The chain is built from TRBV7-8 and TRBJ1-5, with a possible D match to TRBD1 (6 bases). The length of the CDR3 is 16 residues. Trimming shortened V by 5 bases and J by 0 bases, and 14 bases separated the two germline ends. CDR1 and CDR2 (germline): SGHVS, FQNEAQ. As DNA, the CDR3 is TGTGCCAGCAGCCCCCGGACAGATTTTAGCAATCAGCCCCAGCATTTT. This encodes CASSPRTDFSNQPQHF.

This clone was seen once. The chain has TRBV7-8 and TRBJ2-3, with TRBD2 matching over 12 bases. The V and J ends lost 1 base and 3 bases, in that order; junction bases with no gene match: 2. This CDR3 is built from 16 residues. Germline lookup yields CDR1 SGHVS and CDR2 FQNEAQ. CDR3 loop: CASSLGTSGTTDTQYF. The DNA for the CDR3 is TGTGCCAGCAGCTTAGGGACTAGCGGGACAACAGATACGCAGTATTTT. The entire variable domain, with the rest obtained from reference TRBV7-8 and TRBJ2-3, is as follows: GAGVSQSPRYKVAKRGQDVALRCDPISGHVSLFWYQQALGQGPEFLTYFQNEAQLDKSGLPSDRFFAERPEGSVSTLKIQRTQQEDSAVYLCASSLGTSGTTDTQYFGPGTRLTVL.

This clone was recorded a few times. The rearrangement links TRBV7-6 to TRBJ1-2; TRBD1 is a possible D gene (5 bases). V was cut by 4 bases and J by 7 bases, with 16 bases left in between. Per germline, CDR1 SGHVS and CDR2 FNYEAQ. The CDR3 extends over 14 amino acids. This CDR3 reads CASSSAAGLGGYTF. The DNA for the CDR3 is TGTGCCAGCAGCTCGGCCGCAGGGCTGGGTGGCTACACCTTC.

A few counts support this clone. This chain joins TRBV18 and TRBJ1-1; a possible D gene is TRBD1 (6 bases). The CDR3 totals 13 residues. V shed 5 bases and J shed 8 bases, with 15 bases lying between them. The germline V gene has CDR1 KGHSH and CDR2 LQKENI. The CDR3 bases are TGTGCCAGCTCAAAGGGGACACCGAGCGAAGCTTTCTTT. Protein sequence: CASSKGTPSEAFF.

The CDR3 spells CASSVLDRENTEAFF. Written as DNA, the CDR3 is TGTGCCAGCAGCGTACTCGACAGGGAGAACACTGAAGCTTTCTTT. The rearrangement joins TRBV25-1 to TRBJ1-1; 7 positions match TRBD1. The CDR3 is 15 residues long. Losses at the gene ends were 6 bases for V and 1 base for J; bases not matched to a gene: 8. Germline V gene data show CDR1 as MGHDK and CDR2 as SYGVNS.

The V call is TRBV10-2, the J call TRBJ2-5; 9 nucleotides align to TRBD1. Germline V gene lookup returns CDR1 WSHSY and CDR2 SAAADI. V was clipped by 6 bases and J by 4 bases; unmatched bases: 3. This CDR3 has 13 residues. The CDR3 DNA sequence: TGCGCCAGCAGCGGACAGGGGCGAGAGACCCAGTACTTC. Protein: CASSGQGRETQYF.

This clone was counted only a few times. The chain joins TRBV6-5 to TRBJ1-4; D possibly corresponds to TRBD1 (6 bases). The CDR3 covers 14 residues. The V end lost 4 bases, the J end lost 3 bases, and 9 bases lay between the germline ends. Germline CDR1 is MNHEY and CDR2 is SVGAGI. The CDR3 DNA sequence: TGTGCCAGCAGTTCAGGGGCACCTAATGAAAAACTGTTTTTT. The encoded protein is CASSSGAPNEKLFF.

This sequence joins TRBV6-5 and TRBJ2-5, with TRBD2 as a possible D gene (7 bases). Germline assignment: CDR1 MNHEY and CDR2 SVGAGI. V was cut by 7 bases and J by 5 bases, with 17 bases left in between. This CDR3 contains 14 residues. CDR3 residues: CASTGGRRGETQYF. In DNA form, the CDR3 reads TGTGCCAGCACCGGCGGGAGAAGGGGGGAGACCCAGTACTTC.

V and J are TRBV10-3 and TRBJ2-2, with TRBD1 identical over 9 bases. Germline V gene data show CDR1 as ENHRY and CDR2 as SYGVKD. V gave up 2 bases and J gave up 7 bases; unmatched junction bases: 2. This CDR3 has 14 amino acids. In nucleotides, the CDR3 is TGTGCCATCAGTGAGAGGACAGGGGACGGGGAGCTGTTTTTT. It codes for CAISERTGDGELFF.

The rearrangement uses TRBV13 and TRBJ2-5; 8 bases align to TRBD1. CDR1 PRHDT and CDR2 FYEKMQ come from the germline V gene (reference sequence). The V and J ends lost 1 base and 4 bases, in that order; junction bases with no gene match: 8. This CDR3 region has 16 residues. As DNA, the CDR3 is TGTGCCAGCAGCTTAGAGTCGCAGGGGGCGCGAGAGACCCAGTACTTC. Its translation is CASSLESQGARETQYF.

The gene calls are TRBV28 and TRBJ1-5; TRBD1 is a possible D gene (6 bases). The V gene's germline CDR1 is MDHEN and CDR2 SYDVKM. V shed 6 bases and J shed 7 bases, with 25 bases lying between them. The CDR3 sequence is 17 residues long. CDR3 amino acids: CASSNPPWGGDQQPQHF. CDR3 coding DNA: TGTGCCAGCAGCAACCCCCCATGGGGGGGCGACCAGCAGCCCCAGCATTTT.

This clone turned up a few times. The chain has TRBV18 and TRBJ1-1; D unclear. There are 14 residues in the CDR3. The ends were cut back, 3 bases at V and 1 base at J, with 9 bases in the middle. Germline CDR1 KGHSH, CDR2 LQKENI. CDR3 loop: CASSPRSRNTEAFF. CDR3 nucleotides: TGTGCCAGCTCACCCCGAAGTAGGAACACTGAAGCTTTCTTT.

V and J are TRBV13 and TRBJ2-1, with 8 bases lining up with TRBD2. The CDR3 sequence is 18 residues long. The V and J ends lost 3 bases and 1 base, in that order; junction bases with no gene match: 11. Germline V lookup: CDR1 PRHDT, CDR2 FYEKMQ (reference sequence). CDR3 nucleotide sequence: TGTGCCAGCAGCTTCGATTCCATAGCGGGGTCATCCTACAATGAGCAGTTCTTC. This translates into CASSFDSIAGSSYNEQFF.

This rearrangement joins TRBV6-5 to TRBJ1-1, with 9 bases fitting TRBD1. V was clipped by 5 bases and J by 2 bases; unmatched bases: 6. The CDR3 extends over 15 amino acids. Looked up from germline, CDR1 is MNHEY and CDR2 is SVGAGI. The CDR3 is CASSPYRGLNTEAFF. CDR3 coding DNA: TGTGCCAGCAGTCCTTACAGGGGGCTTAACACTGAAGCTTTCTTT.